The clone carrying this T cell receptor (beta chain) appeared many times. What it binds is not known. The data are from a study of regulatory T cells in long-lasting Graves disease. Sequencing libraries for TCR beta were prepared with iRepertoire HTBI primers and Arm-PCR of CDR3 regions. TCRdb redid the calling of the multiplex PCR reads with MiXCR, one entry per CDR3 protein. The sample includes around 500,000 distinct CDR3 sequences, 20% to 25% of them seen just once. The time point: persistent/refractory GD, antithyroid drugs over 5 years with positive TRAb. PBMC-derived RNA was used for the TCR library. Patients hailed from an endocrinology department in Xi'an, China. Points from the study as a whole: Repertoires from persistent disease leaned toward TRBV28, TRBJ1-2 and TRBJ2-5. Because few samples were included, accuracy may have been lower.

Trimming removed 6 bases at V and 4 bases at J, with 15 bases between. The CDR3 has 14 residues. From germline, CDR1 is MNHNS and CDR2 SASEGT. The rearrangement uses TRBV6-1 and TRBJ1-1; D unresolved. Here the sequenced sample was peripheral blood mononuclear cells (PBMCs), taken when the disease was refractory, from a patient treated with antithyroid drugs. The receptor's source is a female donor with Graves disease. Here the CDR3 reads CASRTPGSVTEAFF. The CDR3 bases are TGTGCCAGCAGGACACCCGGGTCAGTCACTGAAGCTTTCTTT.